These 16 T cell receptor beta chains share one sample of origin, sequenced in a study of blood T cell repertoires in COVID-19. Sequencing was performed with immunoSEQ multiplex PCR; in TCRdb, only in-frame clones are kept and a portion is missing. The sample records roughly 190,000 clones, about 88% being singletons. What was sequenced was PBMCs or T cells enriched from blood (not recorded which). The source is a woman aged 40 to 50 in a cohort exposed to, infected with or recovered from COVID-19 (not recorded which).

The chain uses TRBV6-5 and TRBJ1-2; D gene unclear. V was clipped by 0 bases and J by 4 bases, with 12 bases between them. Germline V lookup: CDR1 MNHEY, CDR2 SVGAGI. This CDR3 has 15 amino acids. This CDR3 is CASSYSNSHSYGYTF. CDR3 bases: TGTGCCAGCAGTTACTCGAATTCCCACAGCTATGGCTACACCTTC.

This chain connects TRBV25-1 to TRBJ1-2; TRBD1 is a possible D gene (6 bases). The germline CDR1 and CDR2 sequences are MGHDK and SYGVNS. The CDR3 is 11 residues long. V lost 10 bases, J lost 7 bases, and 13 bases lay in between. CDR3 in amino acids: CATQTGFGYTF. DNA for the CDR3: TGTGCCACCCAAACAGGGTTTGGCTACACCTTC.

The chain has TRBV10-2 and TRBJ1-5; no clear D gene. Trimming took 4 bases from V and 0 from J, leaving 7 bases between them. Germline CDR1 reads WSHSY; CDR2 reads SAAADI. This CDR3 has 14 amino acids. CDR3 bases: TGCGCCAGCAGTGCGGACTCTAGCAATCAGCCCCAGCATTTT. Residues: CASSADSSNQPQHF.

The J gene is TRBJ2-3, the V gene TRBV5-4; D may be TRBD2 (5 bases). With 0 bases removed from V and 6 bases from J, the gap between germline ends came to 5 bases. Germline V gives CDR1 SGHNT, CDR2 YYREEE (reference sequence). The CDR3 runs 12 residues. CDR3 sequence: CASSLERDTQYF. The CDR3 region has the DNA TGTGCCAGCAGCTTGGAGCGGGATACGCAGTATTTT.

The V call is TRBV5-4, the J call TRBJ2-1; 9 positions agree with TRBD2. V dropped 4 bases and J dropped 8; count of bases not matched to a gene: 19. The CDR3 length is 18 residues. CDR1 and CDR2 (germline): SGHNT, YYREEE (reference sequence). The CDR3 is CASSPYSVGGGARHEQFF. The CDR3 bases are TGTGCCAGCAGCCCCTATTCCGTCGGCGGGGGGGCCCGCCATGAGCAGTTCTTC.

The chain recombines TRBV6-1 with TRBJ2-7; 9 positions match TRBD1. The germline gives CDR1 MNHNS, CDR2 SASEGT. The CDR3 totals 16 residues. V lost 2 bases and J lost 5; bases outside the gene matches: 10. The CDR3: CASSEQVGQGVHEQYF. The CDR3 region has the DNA TGTGCCAGCAGTGAACAAGTGGGACAGGGTGTACACGAGCAGTACTTC.

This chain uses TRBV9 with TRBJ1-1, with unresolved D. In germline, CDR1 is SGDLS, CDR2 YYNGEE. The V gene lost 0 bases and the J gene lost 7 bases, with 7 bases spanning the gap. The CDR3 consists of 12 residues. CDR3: CASSVEAGEAFF. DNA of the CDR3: TGTGCCAGCAGCGTAGAAGCAGGTGAAGCTTTCTTT.

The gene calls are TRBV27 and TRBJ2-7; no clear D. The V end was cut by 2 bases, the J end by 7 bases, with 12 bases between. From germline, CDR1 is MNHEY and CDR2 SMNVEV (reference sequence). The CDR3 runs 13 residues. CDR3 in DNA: TGTGCCAGCAGTTTAAGACAACCCCTTGAGCAGTACTTC. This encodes CASSLRQPLEQYF.

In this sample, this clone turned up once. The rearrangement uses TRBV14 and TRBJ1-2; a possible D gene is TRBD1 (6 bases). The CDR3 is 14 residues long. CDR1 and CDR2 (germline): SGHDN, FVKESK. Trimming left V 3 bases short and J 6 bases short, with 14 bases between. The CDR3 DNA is TGTGCCAGCAGCCACTGGACAGTGGAGGATGGCTACACCTTC. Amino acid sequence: CASSHWTVEDGYTF.

CDR3 protein: CASGPGGVEAFF. Written as DNA, the CDR3 is TGTGCCAGTGGGCCGGGGGGGGTTGAAGCTTTCTTT. The rearrangement joins TRBV19 to TRBJ1-1; D is possibly TRBD1 (5 bases). Deletions cut 8 bases from V and 7 bases from J, with 14 bases between. CDR3 length: 12 amino acids. Germline loops: CDR1 LNHDA, CDR2 SQIVND (reference sequence).

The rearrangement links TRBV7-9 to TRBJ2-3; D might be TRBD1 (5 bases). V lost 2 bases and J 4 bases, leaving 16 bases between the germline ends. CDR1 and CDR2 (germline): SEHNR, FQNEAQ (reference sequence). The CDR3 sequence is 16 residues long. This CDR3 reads CASSLRKGVSPDTQYF. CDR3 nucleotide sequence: TGTGCCAGCAGCTTACGGAAAGGGGTGAGCCCAGATACGCAGTATTTT.

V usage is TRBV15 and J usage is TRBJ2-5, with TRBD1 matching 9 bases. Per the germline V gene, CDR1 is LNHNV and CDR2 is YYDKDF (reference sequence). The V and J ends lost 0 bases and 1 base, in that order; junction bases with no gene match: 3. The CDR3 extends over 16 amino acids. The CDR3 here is CATSREGTGLQETQYF. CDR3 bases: TGTGCCACCAGCAGAGAAGGGACAGGGCTCCAAGAGACCCAGTACTTC.

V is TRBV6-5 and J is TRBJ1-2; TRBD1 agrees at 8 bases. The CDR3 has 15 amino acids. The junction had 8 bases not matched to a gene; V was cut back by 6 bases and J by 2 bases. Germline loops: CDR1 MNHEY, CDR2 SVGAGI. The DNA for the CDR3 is TGTGCCAGCAGCCTCGGGACAGGATTCAACTATGGCTACACCTTC. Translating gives CASSLGTGFNYGYTF.

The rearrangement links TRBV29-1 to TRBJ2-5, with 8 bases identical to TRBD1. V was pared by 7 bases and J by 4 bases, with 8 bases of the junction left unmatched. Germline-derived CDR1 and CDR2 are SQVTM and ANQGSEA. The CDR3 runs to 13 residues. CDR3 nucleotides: TGCAGCGGGCGGACGGGGACAGGAGAGACCCAGTACTTC. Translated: CSGRTGTGETQYF.

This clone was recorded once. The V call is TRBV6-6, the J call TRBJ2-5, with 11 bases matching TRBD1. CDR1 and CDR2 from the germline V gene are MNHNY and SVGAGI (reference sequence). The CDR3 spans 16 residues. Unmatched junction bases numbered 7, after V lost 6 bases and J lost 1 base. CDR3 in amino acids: CASSPRGTGGQETQYF. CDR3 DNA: TGTGCCAGCAGCCCTAGGGGGACAGGGGGCCAAGAGACCCAGTACTTC.

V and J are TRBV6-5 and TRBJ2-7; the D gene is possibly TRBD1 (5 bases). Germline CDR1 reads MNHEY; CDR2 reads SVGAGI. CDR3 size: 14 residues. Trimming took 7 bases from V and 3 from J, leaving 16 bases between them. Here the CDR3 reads CASTQGEAFYEQYF. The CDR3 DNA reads TGTGCCAGCACCCAGGGCGAGGCCTTCTACGAGCAGTACTTC.